The rows below give T cell receptor beta chains drawn from one sample of a study of human T cells and chemical hapten exposure. MiXCR, run by TCRdb on the 5' RACE reads, gives a single entry per CDR3 protein. The table shows approximately 81,000 distinct CDR3 sequences, with roughly 8% occurring only once. The receptor source for this set is a male donor in good health. The CDR3 runs from the conserved cysteine through the conserved F or W. The order of the fields is J gene, CDR3 length, clone size, V gene, D gene, CDR3 DNA, CDR3 protein. D genes are given only for firm matches. Clone size is not always given. Where it is, it says once, few, many or a class for expanded clones.

J gene: TRBJ1-2
CDR3 length: 14
clone size: -
V gene: TRBV12-3/TRBV12-4
D gene: TRBD1
CDR3 DNA: TGTGCCAGCAAGCGGACAGGGGACCTAAATGGCTACACCTTC
CDR3 protein: CASKRTGDLNGYTF

J gene: TRBJ1-2
CDR3 length: 16
clone size: -
V gene: TRBV15
D gene: -
CDR3 DNA: TGTGCCACCAGCAGAGATCTTGGGAACGTCGTGGATGGCTACACCTTC
CDR3 protein: CATSRDLGNVVDGYTF

J gene: TRBJ1-1
CDR3 length: 12
clone size: -
V gene: TRBV2
D gene: -
CDR3 DNA: TGTGCCAGCATTACAGCGGACACTGAAGCTTTCTTT
CDR3 protein: CASITADTEAFF

J gene: TRBJ1-3
CDR3 length: 16
clone size: many
V gene: TRBV10-3
D gene: -
CDR3 DNA: TGTGCCATCAGTACGGACGGAGTGTTCTCTGGAAACACCATATATTTT
CDR3 protein: CAISTDGVFSGNTIYF

J gene: TRBJ1-5
CDR3 length: 14
clone size: -
V gene: TRBV2
D gene: -
CDR3 DNA: TGTGCCAGCATACCTGATGTGGGGCTTCAGCCCCAGCATTTT
CDR3 protein: CASIPDVGLQPQHF

J gene: TRBJ2-7
CDR3 length: 13
clone size: many
V gene: TRBV11-3
D gene: -
CDR3 DNA: TGTGCCAGCAGCCTAGAACCAACCTACGAGCAGTACTTC
CDR3 protein: CASSLEPTYEQYF

J gene: TRBJ2-5
CDR3 length: 16
clone size: many
V gene: TRBV27
D gene: TRBD2
CDR3 DNA: TGTGCCAGCAGTTTGGCCGCGGGGGGGCCTGAAGAGACCCAGTACTTC
CDR3 protein: CASSLAAGGPEETQYF

J gene: TRBJ2-3
CDR3 length: 16
clone size: many
V gene: TRBV7-8
D gene: -
CDR3 DNA: TGTGCCAGCAGCTTCCGGGCAAACCAGGTTGCAGATACGCAGTATTTT
CDR3 protein: CASSFRANQVADTQYF

J gene: TRBJ1-2
CDR3 length: 14
clone size: -
V gene: TRBV9
D gene: -
CDR3 DNA: TGTGCCAGCAGCGTAGGGACAGACTCCTATGGCTACACCTTC
CDR3 protein: CASSVGTDSYGYTF

J gene: TRBJ2-1
CDR3 length: 18
clone size: -
V gene: TRBV9
D gene: TRBD2
CDR3 DNA: TGTGCCAGCAGCGCCTACCGACTAGCGGGAGGGCCTGGCGATGAGCAGTTCTTC
CDR3 protein: CASSAYRLAGGPGDEQFF

J gene: TRBJ2-7
CDR3 length: 16
clone size: few
V gene: TRBV4-1
D gene: TRBD2
CDR3 DNA: TGCGCCAGCAGCCATCGGGGACTAGCTTTGCGCTACGAGCAGTACTTC
CDR3 protein: CASSHRGLALRYEQYF

J gene: TRBJ1-1
CDR3 length: 12
clone size: -
V gene: TRBV5-1
D gene: -
CDR3 DNA: TGCGCCAGCAGCTTGGGTAAGACTGAAGCTTTCTTT
CDR3 protein: CASSLGKTEAFF

J gene: TRBJ2-3
CDR3 length: 15
clone size: many
V gene: TRBV15
D gene: -
CDR3 DNA: TGTGCCACCAGCAGAGCTAGTCGTGGGCAAGATACGCAGTATTTT
CDR3 protein: CATSRASRGQDTQYF

J gene: TRBJ2-7
CDR3 length: 16
clone size: few
V gene: TRBV5-1
D gene: TRBD2
CDR3 DNA: TGCGCCAGCAGCTTGGAAGATCTAGCGGTCTCCTACGAGCAGTACTTC
CDR3 protein: CASSLEDLAVSYEQYF

J gene: TRBJ2-7
CDR3 length: 16
clone size: -
V gene: TRBV4-1
D gene: -
CDR3 DNA: TGCGCCAGCAGCCAAGATCCCGCAGGGTTACCCTACGAGCAGTACTTC
CDR3 protein: CASSQDPAGLPYEQYF

J gene: TRBJ2-7
CDR3 length: 15
clone size: -
V gene: TRBV12-5
D gene: TRBD1
CDR3 DNA: TGTGCTAGTGGTTTGGACCGGGACAGGGGGATCGAGCAGTACTTC
CDR3 protein: CASGLDRDRGIEQYF

J gene: TRBJ2-7
CDR3 length: 15
clone size: few
V gene: TRBV5-1
D gene: TRBD1
CDR3 DNA: TGCGCCAGCAGCGCCGGGGACAGGGTTGCCTACGAGCAGTACTTC
CDR3 protein: CASSAGDRVAYEQYF

J gene: TRBJ2-3
CDR3 length: 18
clone size: few
V gene: TRBV29-1
D gene: -
CDR3 DNA: TGCAGCGTTGAAGATCCTGTCGGACAGCCCTATCTCTCGGATACGCAGTATTTT
CDR3 protein: CSVEDPVGQPYLSDTQYF

J gene: TRBJ1-2
CDR3 length: 14
clone size: -
V gene: TRBV6-5
D gene: -
CDR3 DNA: TGTGCCAGCAGCCCCTCCCAGGACCGCTATGGCTACACCTTC
CDR3 protein: CASSPSQDRYGYTF

J gene: TRBJ1-5
CDR3 length: 15
clone size: -
V gene: TRBV19
D gene: -
CDR3 DNA: TGTGCCAGTAAGAACGGCGGCGGGGGCAATCAGCCCCAGCATTTT
CDR3 protein: CASKNGGGGNQPQHF

J gene: TRBJ2-5
CDR3 length: 15
clone size: many
V gene: TRBV27
D gene: TRBD2
CDR3 DNA: TGTGCCAGCAGTTTGGACGGGAGGGTACAAGAGACCCAGTACTTC
CDR3 protein: CASSLDGRVQETQYF

J gene: TRBJ2-4
CDR3 length: 20
clone size: -
V gene: TRBV6-6
D gene: -
CDR3 DNA: TGTGCCAGCAGTTACTCGATCCTTGCCGAAGGGATACATCCCGAAAACATTCAGTACTTC
CDR3 protein: CASSYSILAEGIHPENIQYF

J gene: TRBJ1-5
CDR3 length: 13
clone size: many
V gene: TRBV27
D gene: -
CDR3 DNA: TGTGCCAGCAGTTTACAGGGTCAGCAGCCCCAGCATTTT
CDR3 protein: CASSLQGQQPQHF

J gene: TRBJ2-5
CDR3 length: 17
clone size: many
V gene: TRBV7-8
D gene: TRBD2
CDR3 DNA: TGTGCCAGCAGCTTAGGACTAGCTAATGGGGTTATAGAGACCCAGTACTTC
CDR3 protein: CASSLGLANGVIETQYF

J gene: TRBJ2-4
CDR3 length: 15
clone size: many
V gene: TRBV10-3
D gene: -
CDR3 DNA: TGTGCCATCAGTGAGAGAGGCAGGCCATGGGACATTCAGTACTTC
CDR3 protein: CAISERGRPWDIQYF

J gene: TRBJ2-5
CDR3 length: 14
clone size: -
V gene: TRBV7-9
D gene: -
CDR3 DNA: TGTGCCAGCAGCTTAGCCCGGGCGGGAGAGACCCAGTACTTC
CDR3 protein: CASSLARAGETQYF

J gene: TRBJ1-6
CDR3 length: 13
clone size: many
V gene: TRBV12-3/TRBV12-4
D gene: -
CDR3 DNA: TGTGCCAGCAGTAGGGAAAGTGGTTCACCCCTCCACTTT
CDR3 protein: CASSRESGSPLHF

J gene: TRBJ2-1
CDR3 length: 18
clone size: many
V gene: TRBV24-1
D gene: TRBD2
CDR3 DNA: TGTGCCACCAGTGACAGTGGACTAGCGGGAGGAGCGGACAATGAGCAGTTCTTC
CDR3 protein: CATSDSGLAGGADNEQFF

J gene: TRBJ2-1
CDR3 length: 16
clone size: many
V gene: TRBV11-2
D gene: TRBD2
CDR3 DNA: TGTGCCAGCAGCTTAGCGGCTAGCGGGAGTGCAAATGAGCAGTTCTTC
CDR3 protein: CASSLAASGSANEQFF

J gene: TRBJ2-5
CDR3 length: 15
clone size: many
V gene: TRBV11-2
D gene: -
CDR3 DNA: TGTGCCAGCAGCTTAGCCCCGGCCACAAAAGAGACCCAGTACTTC
CDR3 protein: CASSLAPATKETQYF

J gene: TRBJ1-3
CDR3 length: 14
clone size: -
V gene: TRBV2
D gene: -
CDR3 DNA: TGTGCCAGCAGTGAAGCGCTTCCTGGAAACACCATATATTTT
CDR3 protein: CASSEALPGNTIYF

J gene: TRBJ2-1
CDR3 length: 13
clone size: -
V gene: TRBV7-8
D gene: -
CDR3 DNA: TGTGCCAGCAGCTTATTTACGGGAGCAGGGCAGTTCTTC
CDR3 protein: CASSLFTGAGQFF

J gene: TRBJ1-5
CDR3 length: 15
clone size: few
V gene: TRBV15
D gene: -
CDR3 DNA: TGTGCCACCAGCAGAGATAGGTCCTGGGGCCAGCCCCAGCATTTT
CDR3 protein: CATSRDRSWGQPQHF

J gene: TRBJ2-7
CDR3 length: 12
clone size: few
V gene: TRBV25-1
D gene: -
CDR3 DNA: TGTGCCAGCAGTGGCCAGTTCTACGAGCAGTACTTC
CDR3 protein: CASSGQFYEQYF

J gene: TRBJ2-7
CDR3 length: 20
clone size: many
V gene: TRBV29-1
D gene: TRBD2
CDR3 DNA: TGCAGCGTTGAAGATTGGAAGACTAGCGGGGGTCGGTTCATCTCCTACGAGCAGTACTTC
CDR3 protein: CSVEDWKTSGGRFISYEQYF

J gene: TRBJ2-3
CDR3 length: 14
clone size: -
V gene: TRBV2
D gene: TRBD2
CDR3 DNA: TGTGCCAGCCCGACTAGCGGAACTGCGGATACGCAGTATTTT
CDR3 protein: CASPTSGTADTQYF

J gene: TRBJ1-2
CDR3 length: 15
clone size: many
V gene: TRBV5-1
D gene: -
CDR3 DNA: TGCGCCAGCAGCTTGGAAGGAGGGGATAGATATGGCTACACCTTC
CDR3 protein: CASSLEGGDRYGYTF

J gene: TRBJ1-4
CDR3 length: 14
clone size: -
V gene: TRBV7-6
D gene: -
CDR3 DNA: TGTGCCAGCAGCTTATCAGGGCGTAATGAAAAACTGTTTTTT
CDR3 protein: CASSLSGRNEKLFF

J gene: TRBJ1-1
CDR3 length: 13
clone size: -
V gene: TRBV7-9
D gene: -
CDR3 DNA: TGTGCCAGCAGCTTACTGGGAATGGGTGAAGCTTTCTTT
CDR3 protein: CASSLLGMGEAFF

J gene: TRBJ2-5
CDR3 length: 14
clone size: many
V gene: TRBV20-1
D gene: -
CDR3 DNA: TGCAGCACTTACTCAAGGGGCCTTCAAGAGACCCAGTACTTC
CDR3 protein: CSTYSRGLQETQYF

J gene: TRBJ2-5
CDR3 length: 15
clone size: many
V gene: TRBV12-3/TRBV12-4
D gene: TRBD1
CDR3 DNA: TGTGCCAGCAGTTCCAGGACAGGGGGCAAAGAGACCCAGTACTTC
CDR3 protein: CASSSRTGGKETQYF

J gene: TRBJ1-1
CDR3 length: 13
clone size: few
V gene: TRBV3-1
D gene: TRBD1
CDR3 DNA: TGTGCCAGCAGCTACAGGGGGCGATCTGAAGCTTTCTTT
CDR3 protein: CASSYRGRSEAFF

J gene: TRBJ2-3
CDR3 length: 15
clone size: -
V gene: TRBV7-8
D gene: -
CDR3 DNA: TGTGCCAGCAGCTTAGCGGGGGCCATCACAGATACGCAGTATTTT
CDR3 protein: CASSLAGAITDTQYF

J gene: TRBJ1-1
CDR3 length: 12
clone size: many
V gene: TRBV20-1
D gene: -
CDR3 DNA: TGCAGTGCTACTGGGGGTGGTACTGAAGCTTTCTTT
CDR3 protein: CSATGGGTEAFF

J gene: TRBJ2-6
CDR3 length: 13
clone size: -
V gene: TRBV29-1
D gene: TRBD2
CDR3 DNA: TGCAGCGTGGGACAGCGGGGGGGGGACGTCCTGACTTTC
CDR3 protein: CSVGQRGGDVLTF

J gene: TRBJ2-1
CDR3 length: 14
clone size: -
V gene: TRBV20-1
D gene: -
CDR3 DNA: TGCAGTGCTACCAGCGGAGGGACCTACAATGAGCAGTTCTTC
CDR3 protein: CSATSGGTYNEQFF

J gene: TRBJ2-7
CDR3 length: 11
clone size: many
V gene: TRBV6-2/TRBV6-3
D gene: -
CDR3 DNA: TGTGCCAGCAGCCCCTCCTACGAGCAGTACTTC
CDR3 protein: CASSPSYEQYF

J gene: TRBJ2-1
CDR3 length: 14
clone size: many
V gene: TRBV29-1
D gene: -
CDR3 DNA: TGCAGCGTTGAAGATGCACGGGGCGAGGATGAGCAGTTCTTC
CDR3 protein: CSVEDARGEDEQFF

J gene: TRBJ1-1
CDR3 length: 13
clone size: few
V gene: TRBV12-3/TRBV12-4
D gene: -
CDR3 DNA: TGTGCCAGCAGTTTAATGGGGGACACTGAAGCTTTCTTT
CDR3 protein: CASSLMGDTEAFF

J gene: TRBJ2-7
CDR3 length: 12
clone size: many
V gene: TRBV20-1
D gene: -
CDR3 DNA: TGCAGTGCTAGAGGAGCGGGCTACGAGCAGTACTTC
CDR3 protein: CSARGAGYEQYF

J gene: TRBJ1-2
CDR3 length: 14
clone size: many
V gene: TRBV4-3
D gene: -
CDR3 DNA: TGCGCCAGCAGTACGGAGGTCAGCTACTATGGCTACACCTTC
CDR3 protein: CASSTEVSYYGYTF

J gene: TRBJ2-1
CDR3 length: 16
clone size: -
V gene: TRBV14
D gene: TRBD1
CDR3 DNA: TGTGCCAGCAGCCCAGCGGACAGGTTCTCCTACAATGAGCAGTTCTTC
CDR3 protein: CASSPADRFSYNEQFF

J gene: TRBJ2-5
CDR3 length: 13
clone size: many
V gene: TRBV29-1
D gene: -
CDR3 DNA: TGCAGCACTAGGCCGGAGGGCGGAGAGACCCAGTACTTC
CDR3 protein: CSTRPEGGETQYF

J gene: TRBJ2-2
CDR3 length: 15
clone size: many
V gene: TRBV19
D gene: TRBD1
CDR3 DNA: TGTGCCAGTAGTCCGACAGGGGCGAACACCGGGGAGCTGTTTTTT
CDR3 protein: CASSPTGANTGELFF